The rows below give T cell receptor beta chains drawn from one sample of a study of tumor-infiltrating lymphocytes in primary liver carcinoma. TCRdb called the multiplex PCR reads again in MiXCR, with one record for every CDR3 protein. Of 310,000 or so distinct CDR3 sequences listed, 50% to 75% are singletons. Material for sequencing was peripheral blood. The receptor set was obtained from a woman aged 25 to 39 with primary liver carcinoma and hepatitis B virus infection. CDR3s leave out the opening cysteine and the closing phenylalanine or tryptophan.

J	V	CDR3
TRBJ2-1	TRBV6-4	ASSATTRGYNERF
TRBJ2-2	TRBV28	ASSATQTSGRMRTEELF
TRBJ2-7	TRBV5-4	ASSFGASGRSYEQY
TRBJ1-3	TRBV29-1	SAAHNPGNTIY
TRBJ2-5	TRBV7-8	ACSLDFASQY
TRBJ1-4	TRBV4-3	ASSQDLGTGEKLF
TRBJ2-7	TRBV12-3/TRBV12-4	ASGQSYEQY
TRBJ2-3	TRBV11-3	VSSQAGDADTQY
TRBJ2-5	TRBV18	ASSPGANLGETQY
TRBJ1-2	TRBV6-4	VSSMTGLDGYT
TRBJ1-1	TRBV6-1	ASTRPGGTEAF
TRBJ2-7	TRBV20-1	SATGVGSTYEQY
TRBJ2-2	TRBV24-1	ATSDYRGHGELF
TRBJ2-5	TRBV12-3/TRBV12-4	ASSSSYDQY
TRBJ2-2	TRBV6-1	ASKTGANTGELF
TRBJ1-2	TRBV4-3	ASSQGQRDYDYT